These 21 T cell receptor beta chains share one sample of origin, sequenced in a study of OX40 agonist ivuxolimab in advanced cancers. Clones were sequenced by immunoSEQ multiplex PCR, and TCRdb holds only the in-frame ones, with some missing. The data contain about 67,000 clones, approximately 82% of them singletons. This material consisted of CD4+ or CD8+ T cells sorted from blood, taken in a trial of the OX40 agonist ivuxolimab. Receptors originate from an adult with an advanced solid tumor such as melanoma, head and neck, liver or kidney cancer.

The chain carries TRBV27 and TRBJ2-5; 9 positions match TRBD1. Germline CDR1 and CDR2: MNHEY and SMNVEV (reference sequence). V gave up 6 bases and J gave up 7 bases; unmatched junction bases: 21. The CDR3 extends over 18 amino acids. The CDR3, as DNA: TGTGCCAGCAGACCTCCTCATCCACTACCGGGACAGGGTGTGACCCAGTACTTC. Residues: CASRPPHPLPGQGVTQYF.

J is TRBJ1-6 and V is TRBV19; no definite D call. V lost 4 bases and J 9 bases, leaving 16 bases between the germline ends. The germline V gene has CDR1 LNHDA and CDR2 SQIVND (reference sequence). The CDR3 runs 15 residues. The CDR3 DNA sequence: TGTGCCAGTAGTACCAGTAAGGACTGGCGTTCACCCCTCCACTTT. This gives the protein CASSTSKDWRSPLHF.

The CDR3 DNA is TGTGCCAGCAGCTTAGACGACAGGGGCGGCTACACCTTC. Translating gives CASSLDDRGGYTF. This chain links TRBV11-2 with TRBJ1-2; 8 positions agree with TRBD1. The germline CDR1 and CDR2 sequences are SGHAT and FQNNGV. The CDR3 is 13 amino acids. The V and J ends lost 0 bases and 8 bases, in that order; junction bases with no gene match: 2.

The chain couples TRBV7-8 to TRBJ2-7; 10 bases agree with TRBD1. The V segment lost 5 bases and the J segment 7 bases; nucleotides outside the gene matches: 14. The CDR3 runs to 16 residues. Germline loops: CDR1 SGHVS, CDR2 FQNEAQ. The CDR3 coding sequence is TGTGCCAGCAGCCCCCGGGAGGGACAGGGGACAATTGAGCAGTACTTC. It encodes CASSPREGQGTIEQYF.

The V and J genes are TRBV5-6 and TRBJ1-1; 7 nucleotides agree with TRBD1. The V and J ends lost 4 bases and 1 base, in that order; junction bases with no gene match: 7. The CDR3 extends over 15 amino acids. CDR1 and CDR2 from the germline V gene are SGHDT and YYEEEE. The CDR3 loop reads CASSNPTGPNTEAFF. In DNA, the CDR3 is TGTGCCAGCAGCAACCCGACAGGGCCGAACACTGAAGCTTTCTTT. The full variable domain, rest sourced from reference TRBV5-6 and TRBJ1-1, is DAGVTQSPTHLIKTRGQQVTLRCSPKSGHDTVSWYQQALGQGPQFIFQYYEEEERQRGNFPDRFSGHQFPNYSSELNVNALLLGDSALYLCASSNPTGPNTEAFFGQGTRLTVV.

The table lists this clone with a count of one. The V gene is TRBV29-1, the J gene TRBJ2-5; maybe TRBD1 (5 bases). CDR3 size: 11 residues. Germline values: CDR1 SQVTM, CDR2 ANQGSEA. V shed 5 bases and J shed 5 bases, with 9 bases lying between them. The CDR3 nucleotides are TGCAGCGTTAACCAGGGCGAGACCCAGTACTTC. It is translated as CSVNQGETQYF.

The chain employs TRBV27 and TRBJ1-2; possibly TRBD1 for D (6 bases). The ends were cut back, 5 bases at V and 4 bases at J, with 20 bases in the middle. This CDR3 spans 16 amino acids. Germline CDR1 is MNHEY and CDR2 is SMNVEV (reference sequence). For the CDR3, the DNA is TGTGCCAGCAGTCTCAGGCCCGAACAGGGTGTCTATGGCTACACCTTC. This sequence encodes CASSLRPEQGVYGYTF.

This clone has a handful of counts. In DNA form, the CDR3 reads TGTGCCAGCAGTTCGGGACAGGGGCGTAGAGAGCCCCAGCATTTT. Amino acids: CASSSGQGRREPQHF. The chain couples TRBV27 to TRBJ1-5; TRBD1 aligns across 10 bases. This CDR3 comprises 15 residues. Germline V gene data show CDR1 as MNHEY and CDR2 as SMNVEV (reference sequence). With V trimmed by 4 bases and J by 8 bases, 8 bases remained unmatched.

The chain joins TRBV9 to TRBJ2-5; TRBD2 matches at 7 bases. This CDR3 comprises 15 residues. Losses at the gene ends were 0 bases for V and 4 bases for J; bases not matched to a gene: 6. The germline gives CDR1 SGDLS, CDR2 YYNGEE. CDR3 bases: TGTGCCAGCAGCGTAGATGTGTGGGGGGGAGAGACCCAGTACTTC. This gives the protein CASSVDVWGGETQYF. Looking up the rest from reference TRBV9 and TRBJ2-5 gives the full variable domain: DSGVTQTPKHLITATGQRVTLRCSPRSGDLSVYWYQQSLDQGLQFLIQYYNGEERAKGNILERFSAQQFPDLHSELNLSSLELGDSALYFCASSVDVWGGETQYFGPGTRLLVL.

J is TRBJ1-1 and V is TRBV5-6, with D perhaps TRBD1 (5 bases). Germline values: CDR1 SGHDT, CDR2 YYEEEE. The CDR3 has 14 amino acids. Between the trimmed V and J ends, which lost 1 base and 1 base, there was a span of 8 bases. DNA of the CDR3: TGTGCCAGCAGCTTGAGGGGCCCGAACACTGAAGCTTTCTTT. It codes for CASSLRGPNTEAFF.

The chain employs TRBV29-1 and TRBJ2-3; D is unresolved. Trimming took 7 bases from V and 7 from J, leaving 12 bases between them. CDR3 length equals 11 residues. Germline assignment: CDR1 SQVTM and CDR2 ANQGSEA. This CDR3 is CSALSANTQYF. CDR3 coding DNA: TGCAGCGCCCTCTCTGCAAATACGCAGTATTTT.

The V gene is TRBV5-6, the J gene TRBJ1-6; TRBD1 aligns across 8 bases. With 4 bases clipped from V and 4 bases from J, the junction kept 7 bases outside the gene matches. Germline V gene lookup returns CDR1 SGHDT and CDR2 YYEEEE. This CDR3 has 16 amino acids. The CDR3 spells CASSGTGTGYNSPLHF. The CDR3 coding sequence is TGTGCCAGCAGCGGGACCGGGACAGGTTATAATTCACCCCTCCACTTT. The variable domain in full, completed from reference TRBV5-6 and TRBJ1-6, reads DAGVTQSPTHLIKTRGQQVTLRCSPKSGHDTVSWYQQALGQGPQFIFQYYEEEERQRGNFPDRFSGHQFPNYSSELNVNALLLGDSALYLCASSGTGTGYNSPLHFGNGTRLTVT.

There are a few counts of this clone. The rearrangement links TRBV11-3 to TRBJ1-1; no clear D. CDR1 and CDR2 (germline): SGHNT, YENEEA. V lost 1 base, J lost 1 base, and 4 bases lay in between. CDR3 length: 13 amino acids. CDR3 sequence reads: CASSLAANTEAFF. The CDR3 nucleotides read TGTGCCAGCAGCTTAGCGGCGAACACTGAAGCTTTCTTT.

The chain couples TRBV28 to TRBJ1-2; 7 bases align to TRBD1. The V gene's germline CDR1 is MDHEN and CDR2 SYDVKM. This CDR3 is 14 amino acids long. J lost 4 bases, V lost 1 base, and 3 bases had no gene match. The CDR3 bases are TGTGCCAGCAGTTTATACAGGGGTCTCTATGGCTACACCTTC. As protein: CASSLYRGLYGYTF.

The chain has TRBV4-1 and TRBJ1-4, with D possibly being TRBD1 (5 bases). CDR1 is MGHRA, CDR2 YSYEKL, per germline. This CDR3 has 14 residues. With 4 bases removed from V and 4 bases from J, the gap between germline ends came to 10 bases. CDR3 residues: CASSRTGINEKLFF. As DNA, the CDR3 is TGCGCCAGCAGCCGAACAGGAATTAATGAAAAACTGTTTTTT.

The J gene is TRBJ1-1, the V gene TRBV5-1; 8 bases agree with TRBD1. Germline V gives CDR1 SGHRS, CDR2 YFSETQ. The CDR3 extends over 12 amino acids. Trimming removed 4 bases from V and 7 bases from J; junction bases left unmatched: 3. The CDR3 is CASSIGQGEAFF. CDR3 bases: TGCGCCAGCAGCATAGGACAGGGTGAAGCTTTCTTT. The entire variable domain, with the rest obtained from reference TRBV5-1 and TRBJ1-1, is as follows: KAGVTQTPRYLIKTRGQQVTLSCSPISGHRSVSWYQQTPGQGLQFLFEYFSETQRNKGNFPGRFSGRQFSNSRSEMNVSTLELGDSALYLCASSIGQGEAFFGQGTRLTVV.

This rearrangement joins TRBV5-8 to TRBJ1-6; D is unclear. In germline, CDR1 is SGHTS, CDR2 YDEGEE. The CDR3 totals 12 residues. Trimming pared 7 bases from V and 7 bases from J, leaving 9 bases between. The CDR3 DNA reads as TGTGCCAGCCAAGGTCGGAATTCACCCCTCCACTTT. Its protein product is CASQGRNSPLHF.

The chain couples TRBV11-2 to TRBJ2-3, with D tentatively TRBD1 or TRBD2 (6 bases each). Germline V gene sequence: CDR1 SGHAT, CDR2 FQNNGV. The CDR3 is 16 residues long. Deletions cut 0 bases from V and 0 bases from J, with 10 bases between. For the CDR3, the DNA is TGTGCCAGCAGCTTAGAATGGGGGGCTAGCACAGATACGCAGTATTTT. This encodes CASSLEWGASTDTQYF. The full variable domain, with the rest looked up from reference TRBV11-2 and TRBJ2-3, is EAGVAQSPRYKIIEKRQSVAFWCNPISGHATLYWYQQILGQGPKLLIQFQNNGVVDDSQLPKDRFSAERLKGVDSTLKIQPAKLEDSAVYLCASSLEWGASTDTQYFGPGTRLTVL.

J is TRBJ2-1 and V is TRBV5-8; D is ambiguous. The CDR3 sequence is 14 residues long. Germline V gene lookup returns CDR1 SGHTS and CDR2 YDEGEE. Deletions cut 1 base from V and 9 bases from J, with 14 bases between. This CDR3 is CASSLSRVPSEQFF. The CDR3 DNA sequence: TGTGCCAGCAGCTTGAGCCGGGTCCCAAGTGAGCAGTTCTTC. The variable domain in full, completed from reference TRBV5-8 and TRBJ2-1, reads EAGVTQSPTHLIKTRGQQATLRCSPISGHTSVYWYQQALGLGLQFLLWYDEGEERNRGNFPPRFSGRQFPNYSSELNVNALELEDSALYLCASSLSRVPSEQFFGPGTRLTVL.

Details on this clone: The junction departs from the called germline gene at one end, perhaps through a read error. The V and J genes are TRBV7-7 and TRBJ2-1; 7 bases match TRBD2. The CDR3 length is 17 residues. Germline V gene data show CDR1 as SSHAT and CDR2 as FNYEAQ (reference sequence). The CDR3 here is CASSPSWEGRIRNEQFF. The CDR3 DNA follows: TGTGCTAGCAGCCCGTCATGGGAGGGACGGATACGCAATGAGCAGTTCTTC.

The gene calls are TRBV9 and TRBJ1-2; possibly TRBD1 for D (6 bases). V shed 1 base and J shed 9 bases, with 10 bases lying between them. CDR1 SGDLS and CDR2 YYNGEE come from the germline V gene. The CDR3 covers 12 residues. The CDR3 DNA follows: TGTGCCAGCAGCGTATTGCAGGGGAGCTACACCTTC. It is translated as CASSVLQGSYTF.